This T cell receptor (beta chain) comes out of a study of blood T cell repertoires in COVID-19. This clone was picked up a small number of times. The CDR3 runs 18 residues. J was trimmed by 0 bases and V by 3 bases; bases with no gene match: 9. Germline-derived CDR1 and CDR2 are WNHNN and SYGVQD (reference sequence). Data came from immunoSEQ multiplex PCR; TCRdb stores just in-frame clones and leaves some out. The sample records 150,000 to 200,000 clones, approximately 87% being singletons. V gene TRBV10-1 combines with J gene TRBJ2-3; 10 bases match TRBD2. This clonotype was sampled from a woman in her sixties with COVID-19, enrolled during active disease. Sequencing was done on a sample of peripheral blood. CDR3 residues: CASSDIRKTSGSTDTQYF. The CDR3 region has the DNA TGCGCCAGCAGTGACATAAGGAAGACTAGCGGGAGCACAGATACGCAGTATTTT.